The 29 T cell receptor beta chains below come from one sample, sequenced in a study of T-cell reconstitution after alpha-beta-depleted transplantation in children. Library preparation (for TCRbeta) was performed with unique molecular identifiers. A single record per CDR3 protein comes from TCRdb applying MiXCR to the PCR reads. The sample shows fewer than 750,000 distinct CDR3 sequences, around 23% of them seen only once. The sample in question was PBMCs, mostly from graft donor cells, obtained 360 days after TCRalphabeta/CD19-depleted stem cell transplant. Receptor source: a boy under two years old who had a stem cell transplant for acute myeloid leukemia, so the T cells may come from the graft donor.

This clonotype was counted a few times. The CDR3 is CASSLVPDTTDTQYF. The CDR3 DNA follows: TGTGCCAGCAGCTTAGTCCCGGACACCACAGATACGCAGTATTTT. The chain combines TRBV7-2 with TRBJ2-3, with D possibly TRBD1 on 5 matching bases. This CDR3 has 15 amino acids. V lost 1 base, J lost 2 bases, and 10 bases lay in between. The germline CDR1 and CDR2 sequences are SGHTA and FQGNSA. Based on the CDR3 plus reference TRBV7-2 and TRBJ2-3, the full variable domain is GAGVSQSPSNKVTEKGKDVELRCDPISGHTALYWYRQSLGQGLEFLIYFQGNSAPDKSGLPSDRFSAERTGGSVSTLTIQRTQQEDSAVYLCASSLVPDTTDTQYFGPGTRLTVL.

This clonotype was recorded once. The chain couples TRBV9 to TRBJ2-3; 7 bases agree with TRBD1. Trimming took 2 bases from V and 5 from J; bases not matched to a gene: 8. This CDR3 is 15 amino acids long. CDR1 and CDR2 from the germline V gene are SGDLS and YYNGEE. This CDR3 is CASSVSDRMIDTQYF. The CDR3 DNA is TGTGCCAGCAGCGTTTCGGACAGGATGATAGATACGCAGTATTTT.

This clonotype was seen more than once but under ten times. The CDR3: CASSLPLAGDSYNEQFF. For the CDR3, the DNA is TGTGCCAGCAGCTTACCACTAGCGGGGGATTCCTACAATGAGCAGTTCTTC. The J gene is TRBJ2-1, the V gene TRBV12-1; the D call TRBD2 from the table was never checked on the DNA. TRBV12-1 is flagged as a pseudogene. The CDR3 spans 17 residues.

This clonotype was detected ten times or more. The chain employs TRBV20-1 and TRBJ1-5; 8 bases align to TRBD1. V lost 4 bases and J lost 2; bases outside the gene matches: 7. CDR1 and CDR2 from the germline V gene are DFQATT and SNEGSKA (reference sequence). The CDR3 runs 15 residues. The CDR3 region is CSANLVTGGNQPQHF. The CDR3, as DNA: TGCAGTGCTAATTTAGTGACAGGGGGCAATCAGCCCCAGCATTTT.

This clonotype was picked up many times. V and J are TRBV7-9 and TRBJ2-3, with no clear D. V was trimmed by 2 bases and J by 4 bases, leaving 16 bases between them. Germline V gene data show CDR1 as SEHNR and CDR2 as FQNEAQ (reference sequence). The CDR3 loop spans 16 amino acids. Written as DNA, the CDR3 is TGTGCCAGCAGCTTAACGTACTCCGAAAGCGCAGATACGCAGTATTTT. This encodes CASSLTYSESADTQYF.

This clonotype was observed many times. J is TRBJ2-1 and V is TRBV11-2, with D perhaps being TRBD1 or TRBD2 (6 bases each). Trimming took off 4 bases at V and 4 bases at J, with 20 bases between the two ends. Germline V gene data show CDR1 as SGHAT and CDR2 as FQNNGV. CDR3 length equals 17 residues. CDR3 nucleotide sequence: TGTGCCAGCAGCTCGCCCCCGGGGGCTCCGATTTACAATGAGCAGTTCTTC. Residues: CASSSPPGAPIYNEQFF.

The chain couples TRBV20-1 to TRBJ2-7, with 10 bases matching TRBD2. Germline values: CDR1 DFQATT, CDR2 SNEGSKA (reference sequence). V dropped 3 bases and J dropped 3; count of bases not matched to a gene: 8. The CDR3 consists of 15 residues. Here the CDR3 reads CSARPGTSEDYEQYV. The CDR3 DNA reads TGCAGTGCTAGGCCCGGGACTAGCGAGGACTACGAGCAGTACGTC.

The table lists this clonotype with many counts. The rearrangement joins TRBV5-1 to TRBJ2-2; possible D gene TRBD1, 6 bases. Trimming removed 3 bases at V and 0 bases at J, with 12 bases between. Germline values: CDR1 SGHRS, CDR2 YFSETQ. The CDR3 runs 16 residues. The CDR3 is CASSSTDSPNTGELFF. In DNA, the CDR3 is TGCGCCAGCAGCTCTACGGACAGTCCGAACACCGGGGAGCTGTTTTTT.

This chain uses TRBV5-1 with TRBJ1-1; D unclear. Germline V gene data show CDR1 as SGHRS and CDR2 as YFSETQ. The ends were cut back, 0 bases at V and 1 base at J, with 13 bases in the middle. This CDR3 is 16 amino acids long. The chain's CDR3 is CASSLGFSQSNTEAFF. The CDR3 DNA is TGCGCCAGCAGCTTGGGGTTCTCGCAGTCGAACACTGAAGCTTTCTTT. Full variable domain (outside the CDR3, taken from reference TRBV5-1 and TRBJ1-1): KAGVTQTPRYLIKTRGQQVTLSCSPISGHRSVSWYQQTPGQGLQFLFEYFSETQRNKGNFPGRFSGRQFSNSRSEMNVSTLELGDSALYLCASSLGFSQSNTEAFFGQGTRLTVV.

The gene calls are TRBV27 and TRBJ2-3; TRBD2 aligns across 9 bases. Germline V lookup: CDR1 MNHEY, CDR2 SMNVEV (reference sequence). The CDR3 has 16 residues. The trim removed 0 bases at V and 4 bases at J, leaving 5 bases unmatched. The chain's CDR3 is CASSLSERGVADTQYF. CDR3 nucleotide sequence: TGTGCCAGCAGTTTATCGGAGCGGGGGGTCGCAGATACGCAGTATTTT.

This clonotype was seen many times. The chain joins TRBV15 to TRBJ2-7, with D tentatively TRBD2 (5 bases). Looked up from germline, CDR1 is LNHNV and CDR2 is YYDKDF (reference sequence). This CDR3 spans 15 amino acids. With 0 bases removed from V and 5 bases from J, the gap between germline ends came to 14 bases. The CDR3 region is CATSRDEANGDEQYF. The CDR3 nucleotides read TGTGCCACCAGCAGAGATGAGGCCAACGGGGACGAGCAGTACTTC.

This clonotype has only a few counts. This sequence joins TRBV25-1 and TRBJ1-5; 8 nucleotides line up with TRBD1. Germline V CDR1 and CDR2: MGHDK, SYGVNS. The V gene end was trimmed by 1 base and the J gene end by 0 bases; junction bases not matched to a gene: 2. CDR3 length equals 16 residues. CDR3 residues: CASSESTGVSNQPQHF. As DNA, the CDR3 is TGTGCCAGCAGTGAATCGACAGGGGTTAGCAATCAGCCCCAGCATTTT.

The table lists this clonotype with a few counts. The chain is built from TRBV7-2 and TRBJ2-5; D is undetermined. The CDR3 has 15 residues. Germline CDR1 SGHTA, CDR2 FQGNSA. Trimming shortened V by 4 bases and J by 2 bases, and 14 bases separated the two germline ends. CDR3 sequence: CASSSQRRKQETQYF. The CDR3 DNA sequence: TGTGCCAGCAGCTCCCAGAGACGGAAACAAGAGACCCAGTACTTC. The entire variable domain, with the rest obtained from reference TRBV7-2 and TRBJ2-5, is as follows: GAGVSQSPSNKVTEKGKDVELRCDPISGHTALYWYRQSLGQGLEFLIYFQGNSAPDKSGLPSDRFSAERTGGSVSTLTIQRTQQEDSAVYLCASSSQRRKQETQYFGPGTRLLVL.

This clonotype showed up many times. This sequence joins TRBV20-1 and TRBJ2-3; either TRBD1 or TRBD2 may supply D (5 bases each). CDR3 length: 14 amino acids. The germline gives CDR1 DFQATT, CDR2 SNEGSKA (reference sequence). The CDR3 DNA sequence: TGCAGCGCCGCAGGGAGCCCTAGCACAGATACGCAGTATTTT. Protein sequence: CSAAGSPSTDTQYF.

This clonotype has only a few counts. The chain employs TRBV12-3 or TRBV12-4 and TRBJ1-1, with D hard to call. V was shortened by 4 bases and J by 8 bases, with 11 bases between the two germline ends. There are 12 residues in the CDR3. The CDR3 loop reads CASSYEKPEAFF. In DNA form, the CDR3 reads TGTGCCAGCAGTTACGAGAAGCCCGAAGCTTTCTTT.

The V and J genes are TRBV12-3 or TRBV12-4 and TRBJ2-5; TRBD2 agrees at 15 bases. J lost 3 bases, V lost 6 bases, and 8 bases had no gene match. This CDR3 contains 17 residues. The CDR3 loop reads CASRPGTSGGFEETQYF. CDR3 nucleotide sequence: TGTGCCAGCAGGCCTGGGACTAGCGGGGGGTTTGAAGAGACCCAGTACTTC.

This clonotype was recorded a few times. V and J are TRBV15 and TRBJ2-3; D might be TRBD1 (6 bases). Germline V gives CDR1 LNHNV, CDR2 YYDKDF (reference sequence). The CDR3 is made up of 14 amino acids. V was cut by 0 bases and J by 11 bases, with 15 bases left in between. CDR3 region: CATSRDQGIRRQYF. CDR3 sequence (DNA): TGTGCCACCAGCAGAGATCAGGGGATTAGACGGCAGTATTTT.

This clonotype has ten or more counts. V usage is TRBV6-5 and J usage is TRBJ1-4, with D maybe TRBD1 (5 bases). V gave up 0 bases and J gave up 0 bases, with 11 bases separating them. The CDR3 is 17 amino acids. Germline V lookup: CDR1 MNHEY, CDR2 SVGAGI. The CDR3 DNA reads TGTGCCAGCAGTTACTCCGGCAGGGAACCAACTAATGAAAAACTGTTTTTT. It yields the protein CASSYSGREPTNEKLFF.

The CDR3 loop reads CASSTPRRWETQYF. As DNA, the CDR3 is TGTGCCAGCAGCACGCCTAGGAGGTGGGAGACCCAGTACTTC. V gene TRBV7-6 combines with J gene TRBJ2-5, with D possibly matching TRBD2 (5 bases). CDR1 and CDR2 (germline): SGHVS, FNYEAQ. Trimming cost V 5 bases and J 5 bases, with 15 bases left between them. The CDR3 extends over 14 amino acids. The variable domain in full, completed from reference TRBV7-6 and TRBJ2-5, reads GAGVSQSPRYKVTKRGQDVALRCDPISGHVSLYWYRQALGQGPEFLTYFNYEAQQDKSGLPNDRFSAERPEGSISTLTIQRTEQRDSAMYRCASSTPRRWETQYFGPGTRLLVL.

A few counts support this clonotype. The CDR3 spells CAISESGQPTDTQYF. In DNA form, the CDR3 reads TGTGCCATCAGTGAGTCGGGACAGCCCACAGATACGCAGTATTTT. This chain joins TRBV10-3 and TRBJ2-3, with 7 bases identical to TRBD1. The CDR3 sequence is 15 residues long. Germline lookup yields CDR1 ENHRY and CDR2 SYGVKD. Trimming removed 0 bases from V and 2 bases from J; junction bases left unmatched: 2.

This clonotype was counted many times. This chain uses TRBV4-1 with TRBJ2-3; D might be TRBD1 (5 bases). This CDR3 comprises 17 residues. Trimming pared 6 bases from V and 0 bases from J, leaving 19 bases between. CDR1 MGHRA and CDR2 YSYEKL come from the germline V gene. This chain's CDR3 is CASRTNPRQPSTDTQYF. The CDR3 coding sequence is TGCGCCAGCAGAACCAACCCCCGACAGCCTAGCACAGATACGCAGTATTTT.

DNA for the CDR3: TGCAGCGTTGTCGGTCGGCAGGTTACCTCCTACGAGCAGTACTTC. It is translated as CSVVGRQVTSYEQYF. The gene calls are TRBV29-1 and TRBJ2-7; D gene unclear. V was cut by 4 bases and J by 0 bases, with 16 bases left in between. Germline V CDR1 and CDR2: SQVTM, ANQGSEA. The CDR3 spans 15 residues.

The gene calls are TRBV12-3 or TRBV12-4 and TRBJ2-4; 7 bases are a match to TRBD1. The V gene end was trimmed by 6 bases and the J gene end by 0 bases; junction bases not matched to a gene: 5. The CDR3 consists of 15 residues. The CDR3 DNA reads as TGTGCCAGCAGCGGACAGGACCTAGCCAAAAACATTCAGTACTTC. Protein: CASSGQDLAKNIQYF.

There are a few counts of this clonotype. The chain carries TRBV20-1 and TRBJ2-1; 8 bases line up with TRBD1. This CDR3 contains 13 residues. Trimming took 6 bases from V and 2 from J; bases not matched to a gene: 3. The germline V gene encodes CDR1 DFQATT and CDR2 SNEGSKA (reference sequence). The CDR3 protein is CSAAGGAYNEQFF. For the CDR3, the DNA is TGCAGTGCCGCAGGGGGCGCCTACAATGAGCAGTTCTTC.

This chain uses TRBV5-6 with TRBJ1-2; 8 bases match TRBD1. V trimming: 4 bases; J trimming: 4 bases; junction bases outside the gene matches: 6. The CDR3 is 14 amino acids. Germline CDR1 reads SGHDT; CDR2 reads YYEEEE. CDR3 sequence reads: CASSLLDRGYGYTF. In DNA, the CDR3 is TGTGCCAGCAGCCTCTTAGACAGGGGCTATGGCTACACCTTC.

This clonotype turned up a few times. V is TRBV20-1 and J is TRBJ1-4; 8 bases agree with TRBD1. CDR1 and CDR2 (germline): DFQATT, SNEGSKA (reference sequence). The ends lost 3 bases at V and 4 bases at J; junction bases unmatched: 7. CDR3 size: 15 residues. This chain's CDR3 is CSASRPDRGNEKLFF. CDR3 coding DNA: TGCAGTGCTAGTCGCCCCGACAGGGGTAATGAAAAACTGTTTTTT.

This clonotype was seen only a few times. The chain couples TRBV5-6 to TRBJ2-7; D is possibly TRBD1 or TRBD2 (6 bases each). CDR1 and CDR2 from the germline V gene are SGHDT and YYEEEE. The germline V and J ends were trimmed by 4 bases and 11 bases, with 28 bases remaining between them. This CDR3 contains 16 residues. The CDR3 is CASSPYGGLGSIEEYV. The CDR3 region has the DNA TGTGCCAGCAGCCCATACGGGGGCCTTGGAAGTATAGAGGAGTACGTC.

This clonotype has only a few counts. The chain recombines TRBV15 with TRBJ2-5, with TRBD1 identical over 7 bases. The V segment lost 3 bases and the J segment 4 bases; nucleotides outside the gene matches: 2. The V gene's germline CDR1 is LNHNV and CDR2 YYDKDF (reference sequence). CDR3 length: 13 amino acids. The CDR3 DNA follows: TGTGCCACCAGCAGGACAGGGATAGAGACCCAGTACTTC. This gives the protein CATSRTGIETQYF.

The chain has TRBV7-8 and TRBJ2-7, with D perhaps TRBD2 (6 bases). This CDR3 has 14 amino acids. Germline lookup yields CDR1 SGHVS and CDR2 FQNEAQ. Trimming pared 4 bases from V and 4 bases from J, leaving 14 bases between. In DNA form, the CDR3 reads TGTGCCAGCAGCTCCAGGGACTGGGGGTACGAGCAGTACTTC. This gives the protein CASSSRDWGYEQYF. Drawing the rest from reference TRBV7-8 and TRBJ2-7, the complete variable domain is GAGVSQSPRYKVAKRGQDVALRCDPISGHVSLFWYQQALGQGPEFLTYFQNEAQLDKSGLPSDRFFAERPEGSVSTLKIQRTQQEDSAVYLCASSSRDWGYEQYFGPGTRLTVT.